This T cell receptor beta chain was recovered during a study of T-cell reconstitution after alpha-beta-depleted transplantation in children. Unique molecular identifiers were used to barcode this TCRbeta library. Using its own MiXCR run on the PCR reads, TCRdb lists one record per CDR3 protein. Of more than 100,000 distinct CDR3 sequences listed, about 21% were seen once; the top ten hold about 10%. This clonotype came up a few times. As yet, its antigen is unknown. Notes on the study in general: Newly produced T cells mostly accounted for T-cell counts and diversity one year post-transplant. Reportedly, roughly two months post-transplant, alpha-beta T cells arose from several hundred expanded graft clones.

Trimming cost V 5 bases and J 8 bases, with 15 bases left between them. Germline V CDR1 and CDR2: SGHTA, FQGNSA. The CDR3 consists of 14 residues. The rearrangement links TRBV7-2 to TRBJ2-2; possibly TRBD1 or TRBD2 for D (5 bases each). This TCR was recovered from a male patient between 2 and 9 years old who had a stem cell transplant for chronic granulomatous disease, so the T cells may come from the graft donor. The specimen was PBMCs, mostly from graft donor cells, collected 180 days after TCRalphabeta/CD19-depleted stem cell transplant. The CDR3 is CASSVGPNSGELFF. The CDR3 DNA is TGTGCCAGCAGCGTGGGACCGAACAGTGGGGAGCTGTTTTTT.